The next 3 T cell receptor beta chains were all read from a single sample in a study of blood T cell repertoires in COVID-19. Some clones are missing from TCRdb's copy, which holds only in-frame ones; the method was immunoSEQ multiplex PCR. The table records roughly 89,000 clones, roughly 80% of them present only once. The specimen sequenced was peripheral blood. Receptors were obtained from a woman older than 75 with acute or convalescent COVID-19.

The DNA of the CDR3 is TGTGCCAGTGGGACAGGGTCAAGACATGGCTACACCTTC. The encoded protein is CASGTGSRHGYTF. The J gene is TRBJ1-2, the V gene TRBV19, with 9 bases lining up with TRBD1. CDR3 length equals 13 residues. Germline CDR1 and CDR2: LNHDA and SQIVND (reference sequence). V lost 8 bases, J lost 6 bases, and 7 bases stayed unmatched.

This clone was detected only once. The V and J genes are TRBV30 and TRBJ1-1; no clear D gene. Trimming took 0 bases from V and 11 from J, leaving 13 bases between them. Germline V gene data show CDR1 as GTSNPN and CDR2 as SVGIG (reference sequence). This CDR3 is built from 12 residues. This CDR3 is CAWSVRVDKAFF. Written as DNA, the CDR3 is TGTGCCTGGAGTGTACGAGTTGACAAGGCTTTCTTT.

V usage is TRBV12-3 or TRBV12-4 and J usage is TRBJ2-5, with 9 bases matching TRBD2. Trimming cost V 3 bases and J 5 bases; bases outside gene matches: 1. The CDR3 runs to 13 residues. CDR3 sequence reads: CASSFSGGETQYF. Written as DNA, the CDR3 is TGTGCCAGCAGTTTCAGCGGGGGGGAGACCCAGTACTTC.